These T cell receptor beta chains were read from a single sample in a study of blood T cell repertoires in COVID-19. The method was immunoSEQ multiplex PCR; TCRdb's version includes in-frame clones alone and lacks a portion of them. The sample lists 250,000 to 350,000 clones; approximately 84% were seen once. The material sequenced was peripheral blood. These receptors all stem from a human donor with COVID-19, enrolled during active disease. The donor label of this sample is uncertain. Each CDR3 is given with its conserved first and last residue. D genes are given only for firm matches. Size is omitted from some rows. Given values are once, few, many or a class for expanded clones.

clone size	V gene	D gene	J gene	CDR3 protein	CDR3 DNA
.	TRBV11-2	TRBD2	TRBJ2-7	CASSTWTSGGDYEQYF	TGTGCCAGCAGCACCTGGACTAGCGGAGGGGACTACGAGCAGTACTTC
.	TRBV7-9	.	TRBJ1-3	CASSFGSGNTIYF	TGTGCCAGCAGCTTCGGCTCTGGAAACACCATATATTTT
.	TRBV2	TRBD2	TRBJ2-5	CASSQGLAGGQETQYF	TGTGCCAGCAGTCAGGGACTAGCGGGAGGGCAAGAGACCCAGTACTTC
.	TRBV5-1	TRBD2	TRBJ2-1	CASSRTSGLSVNNEQFF	TGCGCCAGCAGCCGGACTAGCGGATTATCTGTAAACAATGAGCAGTTCTTC
.	TRBV18	.	TRBJ2-6	CASSPPFSPGANVLTF	TGTGCCAGCTCACCACCGTTCAGTCCCGGGGCCAACGTCCTGACTTTC
.	TRBV6-6	.	TRBJ2-4	CASSYSIGQGFIQYF	TGTGCCAGCAGTTACTCGATAGGGCAGGGGTTCATTCAGTACTTC
few	TRBV20-1	TRBD2	TRBJ2-3	CSASFLAGGRTDTQYF	TGCAGTGCTAGTTTTCTAGCGGGGGGTCGCACAGATACGCAGTATTTT
.	TRBV28	.	TRBJ1-1	CASRQWSGGNTEAFF	TGTGCCAGCAGGCAGTGGTCGGGGGGGAACACTGAAGCTTTCTTT
.	TRBV2	.	TRBJ1-5	CASSTTRGNQPQHF	TGTGCCAGCAGTACCACCAGGGGCAATCAGCCCCAGCATTTT
.	TRBV28	TRBD1	TRBJ2-7	CASSLGPGQVLSQYF	TGTGCCAGCAGTTTAGGTCCGGGACAGGTCCTCTCGCAGTACTTC
.	TRBV2	TRBD2	TRBJ2-1	CASCAGVGNEQFF	TGTGCCAGCTGTGCGGGAGTAGGTAATGAGCAGTTCTTC
.	TRBV2	.	TRBJ1-1	CASEELPVGLGNTEAFF	TGTGCCAGCGAGGAACTCCCCGTGGGACTAGGGAACACTGAAGCTTTCTTT